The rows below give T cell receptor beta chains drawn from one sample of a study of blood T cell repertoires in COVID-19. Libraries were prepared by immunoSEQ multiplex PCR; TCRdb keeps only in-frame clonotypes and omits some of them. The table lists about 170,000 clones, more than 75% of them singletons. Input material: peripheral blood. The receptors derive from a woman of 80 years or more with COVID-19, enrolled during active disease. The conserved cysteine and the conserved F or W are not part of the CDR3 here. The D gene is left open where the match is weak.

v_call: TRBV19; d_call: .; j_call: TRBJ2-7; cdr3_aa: ASSASNKQY
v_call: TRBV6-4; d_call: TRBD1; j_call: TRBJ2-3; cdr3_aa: ASSETGEVDTQY
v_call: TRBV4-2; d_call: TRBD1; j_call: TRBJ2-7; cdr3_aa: ASSQDANRGAYEQY
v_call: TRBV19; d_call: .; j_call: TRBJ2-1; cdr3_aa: ASSMGPRDFTTYNEQF
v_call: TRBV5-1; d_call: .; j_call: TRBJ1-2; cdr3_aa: ASSYWTANYGYT
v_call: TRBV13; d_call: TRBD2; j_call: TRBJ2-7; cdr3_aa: ASSFSGSSYEQY
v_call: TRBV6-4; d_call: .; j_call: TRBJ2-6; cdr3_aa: ASSPNIGANVLT
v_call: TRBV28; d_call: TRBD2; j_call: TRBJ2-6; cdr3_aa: ASSLPLAGDSLGANVLT
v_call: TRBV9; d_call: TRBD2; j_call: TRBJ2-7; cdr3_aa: ASSVGLADYEQY
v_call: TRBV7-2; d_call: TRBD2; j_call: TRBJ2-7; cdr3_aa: ASSSRLAGVIY
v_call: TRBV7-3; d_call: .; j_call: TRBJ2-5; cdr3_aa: ASSLGQGQHQETQY
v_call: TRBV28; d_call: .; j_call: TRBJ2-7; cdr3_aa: ASSSHYEQY
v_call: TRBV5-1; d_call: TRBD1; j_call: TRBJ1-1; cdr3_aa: ASSSSGTGNTEAF
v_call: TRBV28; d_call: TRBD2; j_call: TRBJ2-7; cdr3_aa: ASRAPGLAAPYEQY
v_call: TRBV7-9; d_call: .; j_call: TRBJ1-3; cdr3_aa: ASSQQGLGNTIY
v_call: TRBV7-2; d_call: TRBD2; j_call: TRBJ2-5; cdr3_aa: ASSLTAGRPPYGTQY
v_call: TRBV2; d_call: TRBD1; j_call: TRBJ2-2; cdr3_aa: ASSGTGGRTGELF
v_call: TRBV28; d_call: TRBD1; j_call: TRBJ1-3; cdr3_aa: ASSSGTGGVSGNTIY
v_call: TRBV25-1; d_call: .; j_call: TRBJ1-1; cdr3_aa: ASSESGRGTEAF
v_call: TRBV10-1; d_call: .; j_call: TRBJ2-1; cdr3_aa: ASSSGFEQF
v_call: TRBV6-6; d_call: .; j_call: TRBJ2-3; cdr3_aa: ASSYAQRPGTDTQY
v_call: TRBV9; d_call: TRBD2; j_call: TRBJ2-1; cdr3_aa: ASSVSGRAFSDNEQF
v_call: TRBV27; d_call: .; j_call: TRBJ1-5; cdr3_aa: ASRFSGGQPQH
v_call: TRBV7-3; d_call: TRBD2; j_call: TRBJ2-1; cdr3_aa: ASGASGRENEQF
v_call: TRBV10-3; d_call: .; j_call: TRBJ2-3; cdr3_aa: AISDRTATDTQY
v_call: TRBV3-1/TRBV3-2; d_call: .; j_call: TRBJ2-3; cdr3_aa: ASSRRTGGTGNTQY
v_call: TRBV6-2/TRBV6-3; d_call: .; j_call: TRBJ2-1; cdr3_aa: ASSPPPTGWADNEQF
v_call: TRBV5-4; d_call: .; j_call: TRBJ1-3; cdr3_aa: ASSRKTESSGNTIY
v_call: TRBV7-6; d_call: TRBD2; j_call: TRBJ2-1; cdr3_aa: ASSLELAGVRNEQF
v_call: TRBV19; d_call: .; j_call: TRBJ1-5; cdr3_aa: ASEDSYNQPQH
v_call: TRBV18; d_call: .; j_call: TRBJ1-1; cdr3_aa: ASSPRGLNTEAF
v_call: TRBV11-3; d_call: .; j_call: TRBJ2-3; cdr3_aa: ASSLAPGSDTQY
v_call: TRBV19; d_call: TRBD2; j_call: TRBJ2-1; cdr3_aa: ASSMASGGGRGQF
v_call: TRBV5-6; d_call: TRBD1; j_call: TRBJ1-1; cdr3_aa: ASSLIQGAAEAF